The next 22 T cell receptor beta chains were all read from a single sample in a study of T cells after yellow fever vaccination. Via MiXCR, TCRdb re-called the 5' RACE reads, giving one row per CDR3 protein. The top ten clones hold 0.5% to 0.6% of a sample with approximately 300,000 distinct CDR3 sequences, 10% to 15% of them seen once. Sequences were derived from CD4+ T cells sorted from PBMCs, sampled 45 days after the yellow fever booster vaccination. The receptors were gathered from a man aged 30 to 39 who received the YFV17D yellow fever vaccine.

This clonotype has ten or more counts. The chain carries TRBV20-1 and TRBJ2-3, with 10 nucleotides matching TRBD2. The CDR3 spans 15 residues. CDR1 and CDR2 from the germline V gene are DFQATT and SNEGSKA (reference sequence). With 6 bases clipped from V and 2 bases from J, the junction kept 8 bases outside the gene matches. The CDR3 loop is CSATGTSVFTDTQYF. In DNA form, the CDR3 reads TGCAGTGCGACCGGGACTAGCGTCTTCACAGATACGCAGTATTTT.

This clonotype was seen only a few times. The rearrangement uses TRBV29-1 and TRBJ1-1; D unresolved. The V end lost 3 bases, the J end lost 1 base, and 9 bases lay between the germline ends. CDR1 and CDR2 from the germline V gene are SQVTM and ANQGSEA. The CDR3 extends over 13 amino acids. CDR3 bases: TGCAGCGTTGATATGGGTGGGAACACTGAAGCTTTCTTT. Translation gives CSVDMGGNTEAFF.

This clonotype was detected many times. The chain has TRBV9 and TRBJ2-4, with D possibly TRBD2 on 5 matching bases. Germline V gene sequence: CDR1 SGDLS, CDR2 YYNGEE. The V end lost 3 bases, the J end lost 3 bases, and 22 bases lay between the germline ends. The CDR3 is 18 residues long. In nucleotides, the CDR3 is TGTGCCAGCAGCGAAGGGCGGGTGAACGATGTCGTCAAAAACATTCAGTACTTC. It encodes CASSEGRVNDVVKNIQYF.

The rearrangement uses TRBV30 and TRBJ2-5, with unresolved D. CDR3 length: 11 amino acids. Between the trimmed V and J ends, which lost 0 bases and 5 bases, there was a span of 4 bases. Germline V lookup: CDR1 GTSNPN, CDR2 SVGIG (reference sequence). CDR3 residues: CAWSVGETQYF. In nucleotides, the CDR3 is TGTGCCTGGAGTGTAGGCGAGACCCAGTACTTC.

V usage is TRBV10-3 and J usage is TRBJ2-1; no definite D call. The CDR3 contains 15 residues. CDR1 is ENHRY and CDR2 is SYGVKD in the germline V gene. V was shortened by 4 bases and J by 4 bases, with 14 bases between the two germline ends. In nucleotides, the CDR3 is TGTGCCATCAGTGGGCGGCAAGGATCGTACAATGAGCAGTTCTTC. Translation gives CAISGRQGSYNEQFF.

There are a few counts of this clonotype. The chain employs TRBV5-1 and TRBJ2-7, with TRBD2 identical over 8 bases. Germline CDR1 is SGHRS and CDR2 is YFSETQ. Trimming cost V 3 bases and J 6 bases; bases outside gene matches: 11. The CDR3 covers 15 residues. The DNA of the CDR3 is TGCGCCAGCAGCTCCTCCGCGGTGGCGGGAGGCGAGCAGTACTTC. Amino acids: CASSSSAVAGGEQYF.

This clonotype occurred many times. The rearrangement uses TRBV7-6 and TRBJ2-2, with D perhaps TRBD2 (5 bases). V lost 5 bases, J lost 0 bases, and 16 bases lay in between. Germline V gene lookup returns CDR1 SGHVS and CDR2 FNYEAQ. There are 17 residues in the CDR3. The CDR3 bases are TGTGCCAGCAGCCGAAGCTCAAGCGGAGCGAACACCGGGGAGCTGTTTTTT. Translated: CASSRSSSGANTGELFF.

The table lists this clonotype with a few counts. The chain combines TRBV20-1 with TRBJ2-7, with D perhaps given as TRBD1 or TRBD2 (5 bases each). The CDR3 consists of 12 residues. Trimming pared 6 bases from V and 8 bases from J, leaving 17 bases between. CDR1 DFQATT and CDR2 SNEGSKA come from the germline V gene (reference sequence). CDR3 amino acids: CSAKSRGPQQYF. The CDR3 region has the DNA TGCAGTGCAAAATCCCGGGGCCCCCAGCAGTACTTC.

V gene TRBV7-9 combines with J gene TRBJ2-1; D is unclear. The CDR3 has 17 residues. The V end lost 4 bases, the J end lost 4 bases, and 20 bases lay between the germline ends. Germline V CDR1 and CDR2: SEHNR, FQNEAQ (reference sequence). CDR3 residues: CASSSTYSLESYNEQFF. In DNA form, the CDR3 reads TGTGCCAGCAGCTCAACCTACAGCTTAGAATCTTACAATGAGCAGTTCTTC.

This clonotype was observed a few times. The chain has TRBV18 and TRBJ2-7, with D unresolved. V was trimmed by 6 bases and J by 5 bases, leaving 17 bases between them. There are 14 residues in the CDR3. Germline V gives CDR1 KGHSH, CDR2 LQKENI. For the CDR3, the DNA is TGTGCCAGCTCGCCTACTTCCCTTGGCGACGAGCAGTACTTC. This sequence encodes CASSPTSLGDEQYF.

This clonotype was counted only a few times. This sequence joins TRBV28 and TRBJ2-5; a possible D gene is TRBD2 (5 bases). Trimming cost V 2 bases and J 5 bases, with 9 bases left between them. From germline, CDR1 is MDHEN and CDR2 SYDVKM. This CDR3 spans 13 amino acids. CDR3 DNA: TGTGCCAGCAGTTTAGCCGGGATGGAGACCCAGTACTTC. Amino acid sequence: CASSLAGMETQYF. Variable domain in full (rest from reference TRBV28 and TRBJ2-5): DVKVTQSSRYLVKRTGEKVFLECVQDMDHENMFWYRQDPGLGLRLIYFSYDVKMKEKGDIPEGYSVSREKKERFSLILESASTNQTSMYLCASSLAGMETQYFGPGTRLLVL.

The rearrangement joins TRBV5-1 to TRBJ2-2, with D perhaps given as TRBD1 or TRBD2 (6 bases each). This CDR3 is built from 19 residues. Looked up from germline, CDR1 is SGHRS and CDR2 is YFSETQ. Trimming stripped 4 bases from V and 8 bases from J, with 30 bases between. CDR3: CASSHIKGGDPLLEGELFF. The CDR3 DNA reads TGCGCCAGCAGCCATATTAAGGGGGGCGACCCCTTACTGGAAGGGGAGCTGTTTTTT.

The rearrangement uses TRBV4-3 and TRBJ1-2, with 9 bases that match TRBD1. CDR1 LGHNA and CDR2 YSLEER come from the germline V gene. The CDR3 has 15 residues. The V segment lost 1 base and the J segment 8 bases; nucleotides outside the gene matches: 8. The CDR3 DNA reads TGCGCCAGCAGCCAAGGAACACAGGGGGCGTGGGGCTACACCTTC. Translation: CASSQGTQGAWGYTF.

The chain uses TRBV18 and TRBJ2-3; possibly TRBD2 for D (5 bases). V lost 1 base and J 3 bases, leaving 11 bases between the germline ends. Germline CDR1 is KGHSH and CDR2 is LQKENI. The CDR3 length is 15 residues. CDR3 nucleotide sequence: TGTGCCAGCTCACCACAGAGCGGTTATACAGATACGCAGTATTTT. Its translation is CASSPQSGYTDTQYF.

In this sample, this clonotype turned up a few times. This rearrangement joins TRBV7-2 to TRBJ1-2; 8 positions match TRBD1. Germline CDR1 reads SGHTA; CDR2 reads FQGNSA. With V trimmed by 4 bases and J by 7 bases, 14 bases remained unmatched. This CDR3 has 16 residues. The CDR3 bases are TGTGCCAGCAGCTCGTACGGGGGACAGGAGGGAGGTGGCTACACCTTC. Amino acid sequence: CASSSYGGQEGGGYTF.

This clonotype has only a few counts. The chain has TRBV5-1 and TRBJ1-1; D uncertain. The length of the CDR3 is 14 residues. The germline gives CDR1 SGHRS, CDR2 YFSETQ. Between the trimmed V and J ends, which lost 4 bases and 0 bases, there was a span of 10 bases. Here the CDR3 reads CASSKPDLNTEAFF. DNA for the CDR3: TGCGCCAGCAGCAAGCCAGACCTGAACACTGAAGCTTTCTTT.

This clonotype has at least ten counts. The J gene is TRBJ2-3, the V gene TRBV10-3; D gene uncertain. V lost 6 bases to trimming and J lost 1 base, with 11 bases between them. The CDR3 has 14 residues. Germline assignment: CDR1 ENHRY and CDR2 SYGVKD. The CDR3 region is CAIRNPDRTDTQYF. Written as DNA, the CDR3 is TGTGCCATCAGGAATCCGGACCGCACAGATACGCAGTATTTT.

This clonotype was recorded at least ten times. V and J are TRBV5-1 and TRBJ2-7; possibly TRBD1 or TRBD2 for D (5 bases each). Between the trimmed V and J ends, which lost 1 base and 2 bases, there was a span of 16 bases. The CDR3 sequence is 16 residues long. The germline CDR1 and CDR2 sequences are SGHRS and YFSETQ. The CDR3 bases are TGCGCCAGCAGCTTGTGGTCGGGGACGGAAACCTACGAGCAGTACTTC. It encodes CASSLWSGTETYEQYF.

There are a few counts of this clonotype. The chain has TRBV5-1 and TRBJ2-2; 7 positions agree with TRBD2. Germline V CDR1 and CDR2: SGHRS, YFSETQ. The CDR3 extends over 14 amino acids. V was clipped by 6 bases and J by 0 bases; unmatched bases: 2. The CDR3 sequence: CASIGLANTGELFF. The CDR3 region has the DNA TGCGCCAGCATCGGACTAGCGAACACCGGGGAGCTGTTTTTT.

This chain connects TRBV12-3 or TRBV12-4 to TRBJ2-5, with D perhaps matching TRBD1 (5 bases). The CDR3 runs to 14 residues. V was pared by 5 bases and J by 4 bases, with 14 bases between. The DNA for the CDR3 is TGTGCCAGCAGTCGGACACCGGTCGGAGAGACCCAGTACTTC. Its translation is CASSRTPVGETQYF.

The genes are TRBV20-1 and TRBJ2-5, with D tentatively TRBD1 or TRBD2 (8 bases each). There are 17 residues in the CDR3. V was cut by 3 bases and J by 5 bases, with 25 bases left in between. In germline, CDR1 is DFQATT, CDR2 SNEGSKA (reference sequence). The CDR3 bases are TGCAGTGCTAGCCCTTCGGGGGGGACAGGCCCTTGGGAGACCCAGTACTTC. It translates to CSASPSGGTGPWETQYF.

This clonotype was detected a few times. This CDR3 reads CASSLGGDRYTGELFF. In nucleotides, the CDR3 is TGTGCCAGCAGCTTGGGGGGGGACAGATACACCGGGGAGCTGTTTTTT. This chain links TRBV5-5 with TRBJ2-2, with D perhaps TRBD1 (7 bases). Germline V gene lookup returns CDR1 SGHKS and CDR2 YYEKEE (reference sequence). The length of the CDR3 is 16 residues. V shed 0 bases and J shed 3 bases, with 12 bases lying between them.